This T cell receptor (beta chain) was sequenced during a study of CD8+ T cells in alopecia areata. As concerns this clone: Here the gene names and germline are mouse. Read sequence stops 4 residues before the CDR3 end, and the germline J gene provides the missing end.

cDNA reverse transcribed from extracted RNA served as the sequencing template. Profiling relied on immunoSEQ multiplex PCR, and the TCRdb table lists in-frame clones only, not all of them. Recorded here are about 120,000 clones, none singletons. This CDR3 is 14 amino acids long. Trimming removed 6 bases from V and 3 bases from J; junction bases left unmatched: 5. CDR1 NNHDY and CDR2 SYVADS come from the germline V gene. The chain has TRBV13-3 and TRBJ2-4, with TRBD2 matching 9 bases. This TCR was sampled from a C3H/HeJ mouse with alopecia areata. MHC haplotype: H2-k. Sequencing input: lesional skin. The CDR3 reads CASTPDWGQNTLYF. CDR3 DNA (partial): TGTGCCAGCACCCCAGACTGGGGGCAAAAC.